The 25 T cell receptor beta chains presented below share a single source sample, sequenced in a study of blood T cell repertoires in COVID-19. Profiling relied on immunoSEQ multiplex PCR, and the TCRdb table lists in-frame clones only, not all of them. This sample carries under 100,000 clones, under 85% of them seen once, and the ten largest clones take less than 2.5%. Sequencing was performed on peripheral blood. These receptor sequences come from a woman aged 70-85 years with acute or convalescent COVID-19.

This clone was recorded once. The chain is built from TRBV11-2 and TRBJ1-6; D is uncertain. The germline V gene has CDR1 SGHAT and CDR2 FQNNGV. Between the trimmed V and J ends, which lost 5 bases and 6 bases, there was a span of 11 bases. This CDR3 is built from 14 residues. Written as DNA, the CDR3 is TGTGCCAGCAGCGTTTCCGCGGCTAATTCACCCCTCCACTTT. This sequence encodes CASSVSAANSPLHF.

The V and J genes are TRBV28 and TRBJ1-5; no firm D call. Germline assignment: CDR1 MDHEN and CDR2 SYDVKM. The CDR3 spans 12 residues. Trimming removed 6 bases from V and 14 bases from J, with 17 bases in between. In DNA, the CDR3 is TGTGCCAGCAGCGTACAACACGGGTGGGAGCATTTT. Translated: CASSVQHGWEHF.

This sequence joins TRBV5-1 and TRBJ1-6, with a possible D match to TRBD1 (5 bases). The CDR3 covers 15 residues. Germline CDR1 SGHRS, CDR2 YFSETQ. Trimming removed 0 bases at V and 7 bases at J, with 11 bases between. In nucleotides, the CDR3 is TGCGCCAGCAGCTTGGGCGGCGGGGGGAATTCACCCCTCCACTTT. Protein product: CASSLGGGGNSPLHF. Drawing the rest from reference TRBV5-1 and TRBJ1-6, the complete variable domain is KAGVTQTPRYLIKTRGQQVTLSCSPISGHRSVSWYQQTPGQGLQFLFEYFSETQRNKGNFPGRFSGRQFSNSRSEMNVSTLELGDSALYLCASSLGGGGNSPLHFGNGTRLTVT.

V usage is TRBV2 and J usage is TRBJ1-1; D gene uncertain. The CDR3 spans 12 residues. The V gene lost 3 bases and the J gene lost 8 bases, with 10 bases spanning the gap. Germline V lookup: CDR1 SNHLY, CDR2 FYNNEI. CDR3 amino acids: CASSDPVEEAFF. CDR3 DNA sequence: TGTGCCAGCAGTGACCCTGTGGAGGAAGCTTTCTTT.

This chain joins TRBV19 and TRBJ1-2; 7 positions match TRBD1. The CDR3 length is 15 residues. Trimming removed 5 bases from V and 0 bases from J; junction bases left unmatched: 6. Looked up from germline, CDR1 is LNHDA and CDR2 is SQIVND (reference sequence). The CDR3 is CASSPRDSPNYGYTF. The CDR3 DNA follows: TGTGCCAGTAGTCCCCGGGACAGCCCTAACTATGGCTACACCTTC. Full variable domain (outside the CDR3, taken from reference TRBV19 and TRBJ1-2): DGGITQSPKYLFRKEGQNVTLSCEQNLNHDAMYWYRQDPGQGLRLIYYSQIVNDFQKGDIAEGYSVSREKKESFPLTVTSAQKNPTAFYLCASSPRDSPNYGYTFGSGTRLTVV.

This clone was detected only a few times. The chain's CDR3 is CAIGTAEQNNYGYTF. For the CDR3, the DNA is TGTGCCATCGGGACTGCCGAACAGAATAACTATGGCTACACCTTC. This chain connects TRBV6-5 to TRBJ1-2; weak D call: TRBD1 (5 bases). V lost 10 bases to trimming and J lost 1 base, with 19 bases between them. There are 15 residues in the CDR3. The germline CDR1 and CDR2 sequences are MNHEY and SVGAGI.

CDR3 sequence: CASSPNRGTYTDTQYF. CDR3 bases: TGTGCCAGCTCCCCTAACAGGGGAACTTACACAGATACGCAGTATTTT. The chain combines TRBV18 with TRBJ2-3; 7 bases align to TRBD1. Germline lookup yields CDR1 KGHSH and CDR2 LQKENI. The CDR3 length is 16 residues. Losses at the gene ends were 6 bases for V and 2 bases for J; bases not matched to a gene: 11.

The chain combines TRBV28 with TRBJ1-2, with 8 nucleotides matching TRBD1. Germline V lookup: CDR1 MDHEN, CDR2 SYDVKM. This CDR3 spans 13 amino acids. Unmatched junction bases numbered 3, after V lost 5 bases and J lost 4 bases. The DNA of the CDR3 is TGTGCCAGCAGTGTGACAGGGGTCTATGGCTACACCTTC. Its translation is CASSVTGVYGYTF.

V gene TRBV5-1 combines with J gene TRBJ1-1; the D gene is possibly TRBD1 (5 bases). With 6 bases removed from V and 4 bases from J, the gap between germline ends came to 16 bases. CDR1 SGHRS and CDR2 YFSETQ come from the germline V gene. The CDR3 has 14 amino acids. CDR3 in amino acids: CASKLISGGTEAFF. The CDR3 DNA reads TGCGCCAGCAAACTCATCAGCGGGGGCACTGAAGCTTTCTTT.

The chain couples TRBV11-2 to TRBJ2-1; 7 bases align to TRBD1. Per germline, CDR1 SGHAT and CDR2 FQNNGV. This CDR3 is 15 amino acids long. V was pared by 5 bases and J by 5 bases, with 9 bases of the junction left unmatched. In DNA form, the CDR3 reads TGTGCCAGCAGCCGAGAGACAGGGAGAGACAATGAGCAGTTCTTC. Amino acids: CASSRETGRDNEQFF.

The chain is built from TRBV6-5 and TRBJ1-5; 9 bases match TRBD1. The ends lost 4 bases at V and 4 bases at J; junction bases unmatched: 5. Germline values: CDR1 MNHEY, CDR2 SVGAGI. The CDR3 totals 15 residues. CDR3 protein: CASSSLQGANQPQHF. The CDR3, as DNA: TGTGCCAGCAGTTCCCTACAGGGGGCAAATCAGCCCCAGCATTTT.

The chain is built from TRBV4-2 and TRBJ1-3, with a tentative D call TRBD1 (5 bases). In germline, CDR1 is LGHNA, CDR2 YNFKEQ. V lost 0 bases and J lost 0, with 9 bases in between. This CDR3 has 16 residues. The CDR3 loop reads CASSQDGAGSGNTIYF. In nucleotides, the CDR3 is TGTGCCAGCAGCCAAGATGGGGCAGGCTCTGGAAACACCATATATTTT.

CDR3 DNA: TGTGCCAGCGGCCGGGGGGAGAATTCACCCCTCCACTTT. Protein sequence: CASGRGENSPLHF. V usage is TRBV6-6 and J usage is TRBJ1-6; perhaps TRBD1 as D (5 bases). Germline values: CDR1 MNHNY, CDR2 SVGAGI (reference sequence). The CDR3 is made up of 13 amino acids. V was clipped by 8 bases and J by 7 bases, with 12 bases between them.

The chain links TRBV18 to TRBJ2-5; 9 nucleotides match TRBD2. This CDR3 is 17 amino acids long. Trimming removed 3 bases from V and 4 bases from J; junction bases left unmatched: 12. Germline values: CDR1 KGHSH, CDR2 LQKENI. DNA of the CDR3: TGTGCCAGCTCACCTCTATCAGGGCTAGCGGGGACAGAGACCCAGTACTTC. It yields the protein CASSPLSGLAGTETQYF.

This clone was detected once. The genes are TRBV7-2 and TRBJ1-6, with D unresolved. The V end lost 3 bases, the J end lost 9 bases, and 6 bases lay between the germline ends. The CDR3 sequence is 12 residues long. CDR1 and CDR2 (germline): SGHTA, FQGNSA. The CDR3 region has the DNA TGTGCCAGCAGCTTCCTAAGTTCACCCCTCCACTTT. Its protein product is CASSFLSSPLHF.

The V call is TRBV5-1, the J call TRBJ1-2; 9 bases fit TRBD1. Germline V lookup: CDR1 SGHRS, CDR2 YFSETQ. V lost 4 bases and J lost 2; bases outside the gene matches: 9. The CDR3 is 16 residues long. CDR3: CASSIPGTGSNYGYTF. DNA of the CDR3: TGCGCCAGCAGCATCCCGGGGACAGGGTCGAACTATGGCTACACCTTC.

The chain combines TRBV18 with TRBJ1-3; 7 nucleotides align to TRBD1. CDR3 length: 16 residues. V dropped 6 bases and J dropped 1; count of bases not matched to a gene: 9. The germline CDR1 and CDR2 sequences are KGHSH and LQKENI. CDR3 DNA sequence: TGTGCCAGCTCGCCATCTACAGGGGCATCTGGAAACACCATATATTTT. It specifies CASSPSTGASGNTIYF.

This chain links TRBV6-4 with TRBJ2-7, with D possibly matching TRBD2 (7 bases). V was cut by 4 bases and J by 2 bases, with 15 bases left in between. The CDR3 covers 15 residues. Germline values: CDR1 MRHNA, CDR2 SNTAGT. The chain's CDR3 is CASSAQSGTTYEQYF. The CDR3 DNA sequence: TGTGCCAGCAGTGCACAGAGCGGGACAACCTACGAGCAGTACTTC.

V is TRBV29-1 and J is TRBJ1-4; 7 bases line up with TRBD1. Germline trimming cut 6 bases from V and 8 bases from J; bases unmatched to any gene: 12. Germline V gene sequence: CDR1 SQVTM, CDR2 ANQGSEA. The length of the CDR3 is 14 residues. CDR3 region: CSVGEGAWGEKLFF. The CDR3 coding sequence is TGCAGCGTCGGAGAGGGGGCCTGGGGGGAAAAACTGTTTTTT.

The rearrangement links TRBV5-1 to TRBJ1-4, with D possibly matching TRBD1 (6 bases). The germline V gene encodes CDR1 SGHRS and CDR2 YFSETQ. V was pared by 5 bases and J by 4 bases, with 12 bases between. The CDR3 extends over 14 amino acids. The CDR3 spells CASRPTGFNEKLFF. CDR3 nucleotides: TGCGCCAGCAGACCTACAGGGTTTAATGAAAAACTGTTTTTT.

The chain employs TRBV6-5 and TRBJ2-2; TRBD1 aligns across 8 bases. V shed 6 bases, J shed 8 bases, and the junction held 8 bases outside the gene matches. Looked up from germline, CDR1 is MNHEY and CDR2 is SVGAGI. There are 14 residues in the CDR3. The CDR3 nucleotides are TGTGCCAGCAGCAACGACAGGGGTTCTGGGGAGCTGTTTTTT. This gives the protein CASSNDRGSGELFF.

Comments on this clone: Other DNA sequences within the sample encode an identical CDR3. The genes are TRBV7-3 and TRBJ2-7, with D perhaps matching TRBD1 (6 bases). CDR1 SGHTA and CDR2 FQGTGA come from the germline V gene. Between the trimmed V and J ends, which lost 2 bases and 0 bases, there was a span of 11 bases. The CDR3 contains 15 residues. CDR3 loop: CASSLQGYGSYEQYF. Written as DNA, the CDR3 is TGTGCCAGCAGCTTACAGGGGTACGGCTCCTACGAGCAGTACTTC. The whole variable domain, filled in from reference TRBV7-3 and TRBJ2-7, reads GAGVSQTPSNKVTEKGKYVELRCDPISGHTALYWYRQSLGQGPEFLIYFQGTGAADDSGLPNDRFFAVRPEGSVSTLKIQRTERGDSAVYLCASSLQGYGSYEQYFGPGTRLTVT.

The gene calls are TRBV5-5 and TRBJ1-2; the match to TRBD1 covers 11 bases. CDR3 length equals 15 residues. Germline CDR1 SGHKS, CDR2 YYEKEE (reference sequence). V gave up 5 bases and J gave up 4 bases; unmatched junction bases: 7. CDR3 residues: CASRKGQGDLYGYTF. In nucleotides, the CDR3 is TGTGCCAGCAGAAAGGGACAGGGGGACCTCTATGGCTACACCTTC.

The gene calls are TRBV4-1 and TRBJ1-4; D possibly corresponds to TRBD1 (6 bases). CDR1 MGHRA and CDR2 YSYEKL come from the germline V gene. The CDR3 covers 13 residues. The V and J ends lost 4 bases and 8 bases respectively, with 11 bases between them. The CDR3 coding sequence is TGCGCCAGCAGCCCGGACAGTTTGGAAAAACTGTTTTTT. It specifies CASSPDSLEKLFF.

The chain uses TRBV7-2 and TRBJ2-5; D perhaps matches TRBD2 (7 bases). The CDR3 loop spans 13 amino acids. V gave up 5 bases and J gave up 7 bases, with 14 bases separating them. Germline assignment: CDR1 SGHTA and CDR2 FQGNSA. The CDR3 spells CASSTRGGGTQYF. As DNA, the CDR3 is TGTGCCAGCAGCACCAGGGGCGGGGGGACCCAGTACTTC.